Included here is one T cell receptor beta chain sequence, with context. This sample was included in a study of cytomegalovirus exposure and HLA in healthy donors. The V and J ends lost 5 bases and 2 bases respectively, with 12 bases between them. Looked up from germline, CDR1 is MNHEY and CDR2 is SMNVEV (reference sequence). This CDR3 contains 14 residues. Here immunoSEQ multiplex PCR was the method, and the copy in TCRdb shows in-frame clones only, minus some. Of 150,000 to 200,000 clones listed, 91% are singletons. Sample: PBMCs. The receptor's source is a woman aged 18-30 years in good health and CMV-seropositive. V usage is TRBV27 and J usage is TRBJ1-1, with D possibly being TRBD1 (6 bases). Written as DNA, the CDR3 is TGTGCCAGCAGTCAACAGGGTTTTAACACTGAAGCTTTCTTT. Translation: CASSQQGFNTEAFF.